This TCR beta chain was profiled in a study of tumor-infiltrating lymphocytes in localized non-small cell lung cancer (TCRdb year 2021). Background for the entire study: Patients whose samples were collected after neoadjuvant chemotherapy, as well as both smokers and never-smokers and several histologies, were included in the cohort. In total, the ICON cohort consisted of approximately 140 surgical patients with localized non-small cell lung cancer who had their tumors resected. Flow cytometry, multiplex immunofluorescence, RNA-seq, exome sequencing and proteomics were applied to the same patients as TCR sequencing, which was one of several integrated assays. Each patient contributed resected tumor tissue and uninvolved lung tissue from the same patient, described as non-adjacent to the tumor. For roughly 56 patients, immunoSEQ T-cell fraction was compared between paired tumor and uninvolved lung.

Enrollment in ICON was initiated in 2016, and the last patient was enrolled in 2018. From a subcohort of 76 patients, fresh tumor and matched uninvolved tissue were collected for in-depth immune analyses, including TCR sequencing. TCR sequencing was performed on DNA isolated from bulk tissue, without cell sorting. Taken from the germline V gene (reference sequence), the CDR1 and CDR2 loops are MNHEY and SMNVEV. The V and J ends are trimmed by 0 bases and 0 bases, leaving 8 bases between them. Taken from cysteine to phenylalanine, the CDR3 has 16 residues. Kept here is only the CDR3 DNA, which spans 48 bases and is read in frame from base 1. On the study overall, not on this receptor specifically: Higher T cell infiltration in tumors than in uninvolved lung tissue was supported by TCRbeta sequencing, consistent with immunofluorescence CD3 counts. Because different assays used different pieces of the same tissue, intratumor heterogeneity could not be separated from technical variation. Because assay coverage varied across patients depending on available tissue quantity, TCR sequencing was performed for only a subset of the cohort. The TCR-derived T-cell fraction showed no difference between the flow cytometry-defined immunotypes IM1 (good prognosis) and IM2 (poor prognosis).

The immunoSEQ assay used for TCR sequencing gave the T-cell fraction in both tumor and uninvolved lung tissue. In the source study's methods: For survival analysis, patients were divided into high (upper tertile) and low (lower two tertiles) T-cell fraction groups, which were compared by log-rank test. A signed-rank test was used to test differences in T-cell fraction between paired tumor and uninvolved lung samples. TCRdb obtained this table from immuneACCESS and retained in-frame rearrangements with V and J assigned. These tables miss some clones; where compared with another copy, unresolved V genes account for less than half of the shortfall, and the remainder is unexplained. V and J calls and clone size are as listed in that table; D and trimming were resolved from the DNA. The sample includes around 10,000 clones, with 60% observed a single time. Together, the top ten hold 11% of the sample.

About this clone itself: What this receptor recognizes is not known. No base quality information exists; no much larger clone differs at one position.

Sequenced material: uninvolved lung tissue not adjacent to the tumor. The origin of this receptor is a human donor with non-small cell lung cancer. The sequence links TRBV27 to TRBJ2-2; a confident D gene designation cannot be given. The CDR3 amino acid sequence is: CASSLSPRTNTGELFF. The bases read TGTGCCAGCAGTTTATCGCCCAGGACGAACACCGGGGAGCTGTTTTTT.